What follows describes a single TCR beta chain. The data originate from a study of CD8+ T cells in alopecia areata. RNA extraction was followed by reverse transcription into cDNA, which acted as the sequencing template. The method was immunoSEQ multiplex PCR; TCRdb's version includes in-frame clones alone and lacks a portion of them. Counted here are over 90,000 clones, roughly half occurring once; the ten biggest clones make up around 8.5%. The V gene end was trimmed by 7 bases and the J gene end by 4 bases; junction bases not matched to a gene: 19. In germline, CDR1 is SQVTM, CDR2 ANQGSEA. CDR3 length: 17 residues.

Sequencing was done on a sample of CD4+ T cells sorted from blood. This clonotype was sampled from a human donor in good health. The rearrangement links TRBV29-1 to TRBJ1-3; TRBD1 matches 7 bases. The CDR3 DNA sequence: TGCAGCGCCCGACAGGGAGGGCGTATGGGAATGGGAAACACCATATATTTT. It encodes CSARQGGRMGMGNTIYF.